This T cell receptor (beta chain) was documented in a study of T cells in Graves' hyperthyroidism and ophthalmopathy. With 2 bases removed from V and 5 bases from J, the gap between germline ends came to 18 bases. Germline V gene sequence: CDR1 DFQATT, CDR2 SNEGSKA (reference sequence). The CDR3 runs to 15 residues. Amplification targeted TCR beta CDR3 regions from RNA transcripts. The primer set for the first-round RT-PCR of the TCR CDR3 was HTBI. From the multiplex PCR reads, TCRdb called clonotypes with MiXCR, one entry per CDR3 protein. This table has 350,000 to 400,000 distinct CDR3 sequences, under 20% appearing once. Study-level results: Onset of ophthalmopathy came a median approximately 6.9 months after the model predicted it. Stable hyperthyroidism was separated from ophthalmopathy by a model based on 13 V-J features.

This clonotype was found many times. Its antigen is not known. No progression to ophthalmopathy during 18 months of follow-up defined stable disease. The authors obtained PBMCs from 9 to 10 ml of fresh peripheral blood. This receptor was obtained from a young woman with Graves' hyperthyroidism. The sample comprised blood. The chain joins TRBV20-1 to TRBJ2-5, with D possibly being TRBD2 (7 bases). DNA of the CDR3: TGCAGTGCTAGAAGAGGAGGGGGGGCCGAGGAGACCCAGTACTTC. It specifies CSARRGGGAEETQYF.